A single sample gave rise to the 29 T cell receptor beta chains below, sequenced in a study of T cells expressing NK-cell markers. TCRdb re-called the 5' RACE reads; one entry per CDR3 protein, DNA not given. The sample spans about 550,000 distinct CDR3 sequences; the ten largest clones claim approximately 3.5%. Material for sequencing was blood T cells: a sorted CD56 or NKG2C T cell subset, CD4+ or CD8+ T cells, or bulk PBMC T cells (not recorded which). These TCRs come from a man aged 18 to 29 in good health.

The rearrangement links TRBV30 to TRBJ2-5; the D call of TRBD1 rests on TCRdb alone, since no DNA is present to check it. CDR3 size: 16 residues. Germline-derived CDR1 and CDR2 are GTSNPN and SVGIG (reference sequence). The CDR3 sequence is CAWSTGSRTYQETQYF.

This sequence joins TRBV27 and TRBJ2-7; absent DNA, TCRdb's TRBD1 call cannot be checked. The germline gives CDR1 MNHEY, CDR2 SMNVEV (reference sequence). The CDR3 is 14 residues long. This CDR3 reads CASSPRDRFYEQYF.

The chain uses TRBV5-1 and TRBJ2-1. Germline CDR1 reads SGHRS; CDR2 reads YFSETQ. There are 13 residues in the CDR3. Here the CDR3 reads CASSLPSHNEQFF. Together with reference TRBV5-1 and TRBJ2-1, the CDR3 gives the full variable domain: KAGVTQTPRYLIKTRGQQVTLSCSPISGHRSVSWYQQTPGQGLQFLFEYFSETQRNKGNFPGRFSGRQFSNSRSEMNVSTLELGDSALYLCASSLPSHNEQFFGPGTRLTVL.

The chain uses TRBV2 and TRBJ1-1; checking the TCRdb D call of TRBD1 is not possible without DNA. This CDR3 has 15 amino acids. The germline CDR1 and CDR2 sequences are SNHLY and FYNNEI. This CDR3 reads CASSKTGGPITEAFF.

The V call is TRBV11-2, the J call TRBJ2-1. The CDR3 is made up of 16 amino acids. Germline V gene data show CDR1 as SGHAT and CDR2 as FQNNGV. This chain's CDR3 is CASSLEVPNSYNEQFF.

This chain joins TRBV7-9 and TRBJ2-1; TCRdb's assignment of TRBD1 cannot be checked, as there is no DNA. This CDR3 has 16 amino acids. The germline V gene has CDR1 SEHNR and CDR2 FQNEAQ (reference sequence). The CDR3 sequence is CASSLEQGPLYNEQFF.

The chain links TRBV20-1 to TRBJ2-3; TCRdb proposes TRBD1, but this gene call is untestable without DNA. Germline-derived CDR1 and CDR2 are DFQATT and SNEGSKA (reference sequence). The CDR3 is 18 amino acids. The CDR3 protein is CSAREGPPEYSSTDTQYF.

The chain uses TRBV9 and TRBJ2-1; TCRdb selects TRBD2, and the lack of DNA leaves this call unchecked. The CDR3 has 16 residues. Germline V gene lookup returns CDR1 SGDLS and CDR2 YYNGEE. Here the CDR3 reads CASSVELGGMMHEQFF.

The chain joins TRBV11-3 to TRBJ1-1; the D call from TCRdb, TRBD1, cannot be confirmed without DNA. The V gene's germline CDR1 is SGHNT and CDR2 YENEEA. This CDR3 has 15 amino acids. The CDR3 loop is CASSLIPSRDTEAFF.

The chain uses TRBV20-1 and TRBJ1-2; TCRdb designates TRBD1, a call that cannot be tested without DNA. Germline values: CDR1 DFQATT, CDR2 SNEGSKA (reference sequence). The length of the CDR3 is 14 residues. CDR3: CSARGTLVNYGYTF.

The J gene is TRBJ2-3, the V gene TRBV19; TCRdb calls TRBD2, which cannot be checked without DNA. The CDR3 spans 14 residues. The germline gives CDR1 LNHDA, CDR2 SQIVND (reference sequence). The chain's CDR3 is CASKGGMYTDTQYF.

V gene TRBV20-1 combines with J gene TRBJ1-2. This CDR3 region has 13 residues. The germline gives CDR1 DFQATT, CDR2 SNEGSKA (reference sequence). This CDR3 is CSANPTQNYGYTF.

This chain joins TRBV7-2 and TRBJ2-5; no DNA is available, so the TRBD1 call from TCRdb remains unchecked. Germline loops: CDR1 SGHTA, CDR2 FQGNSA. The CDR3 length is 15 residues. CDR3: CASSPDYWGEETQYF.

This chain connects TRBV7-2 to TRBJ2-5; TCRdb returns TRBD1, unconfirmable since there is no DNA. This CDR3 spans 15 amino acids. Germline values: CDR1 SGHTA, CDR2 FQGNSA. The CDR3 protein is CASSLGQGARETQYF.

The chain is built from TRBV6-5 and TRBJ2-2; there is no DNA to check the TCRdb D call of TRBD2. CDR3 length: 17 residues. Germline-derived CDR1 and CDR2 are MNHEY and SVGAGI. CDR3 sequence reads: CASSSYPWRVGTGELFF.

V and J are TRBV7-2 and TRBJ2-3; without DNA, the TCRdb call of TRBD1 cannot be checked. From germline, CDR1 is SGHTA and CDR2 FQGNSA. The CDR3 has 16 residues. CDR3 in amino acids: CASSPPGQGATDTQYF.

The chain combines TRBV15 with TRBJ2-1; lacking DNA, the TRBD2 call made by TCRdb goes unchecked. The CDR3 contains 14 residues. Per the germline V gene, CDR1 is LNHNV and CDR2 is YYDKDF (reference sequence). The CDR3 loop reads CATIGGSVFNEQFF.

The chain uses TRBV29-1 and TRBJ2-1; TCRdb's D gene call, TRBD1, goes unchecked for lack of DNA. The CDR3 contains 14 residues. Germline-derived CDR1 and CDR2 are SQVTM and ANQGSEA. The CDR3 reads CSAIRDRGGNEQFF.

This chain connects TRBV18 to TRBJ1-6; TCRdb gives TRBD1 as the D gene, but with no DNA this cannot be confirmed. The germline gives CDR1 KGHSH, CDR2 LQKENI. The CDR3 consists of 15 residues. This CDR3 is CASSHGAGVGSPLHF. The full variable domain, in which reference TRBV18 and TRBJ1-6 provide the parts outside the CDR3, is NAGVMQNPRHLVRRRGQEARLRCSPMKGHSHVYWYRQLPEEGLKFMVYLQKENIIDESGMPKERFSAEFPKEGPSILRIQQVVRGDSAAYFCASSHGAGVGSPLHFGNGTRLTVT.

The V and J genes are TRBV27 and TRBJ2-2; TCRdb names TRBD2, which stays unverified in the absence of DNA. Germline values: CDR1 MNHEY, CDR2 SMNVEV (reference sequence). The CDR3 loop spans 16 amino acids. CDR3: CASRKIGRRDTGELFF.

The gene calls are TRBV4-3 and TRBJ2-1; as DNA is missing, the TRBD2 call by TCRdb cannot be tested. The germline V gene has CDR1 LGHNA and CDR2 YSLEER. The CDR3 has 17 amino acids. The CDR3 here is CASSQGAGGRNGDEQFF.

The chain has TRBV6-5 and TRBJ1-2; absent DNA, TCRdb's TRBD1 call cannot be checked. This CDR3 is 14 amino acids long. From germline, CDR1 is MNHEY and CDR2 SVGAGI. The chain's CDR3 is CASSYTGGVYGYTF.

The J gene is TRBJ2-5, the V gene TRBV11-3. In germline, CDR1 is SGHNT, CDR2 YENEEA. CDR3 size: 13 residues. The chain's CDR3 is CASSLNVLETQYF.

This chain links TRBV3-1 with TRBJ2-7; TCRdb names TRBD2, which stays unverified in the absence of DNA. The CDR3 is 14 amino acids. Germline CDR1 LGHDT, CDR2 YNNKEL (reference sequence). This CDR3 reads CASSPLAGAHEQYF.

The chain's CDR3 is CASSPDRGTDTQYF. The V call is TRBV28, the J call TRBJ2-3; the TCRdb call, TRBD1, lacks DNA for checking. The CDR3 is 14 amino acids. CDR1 and CDR2 from the germline V gene are MDHEN and SYDVKM.

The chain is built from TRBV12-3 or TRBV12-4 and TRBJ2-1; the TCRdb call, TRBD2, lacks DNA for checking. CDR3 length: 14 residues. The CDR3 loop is CASRLGTTQEEQFF.

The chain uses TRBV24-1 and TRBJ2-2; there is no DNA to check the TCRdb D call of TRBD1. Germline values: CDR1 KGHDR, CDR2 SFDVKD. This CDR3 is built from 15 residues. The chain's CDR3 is CATRSGQGNTGELFF.

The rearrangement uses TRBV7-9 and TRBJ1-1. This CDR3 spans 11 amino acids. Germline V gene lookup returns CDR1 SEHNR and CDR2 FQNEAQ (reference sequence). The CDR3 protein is CASGMNTEAFF.

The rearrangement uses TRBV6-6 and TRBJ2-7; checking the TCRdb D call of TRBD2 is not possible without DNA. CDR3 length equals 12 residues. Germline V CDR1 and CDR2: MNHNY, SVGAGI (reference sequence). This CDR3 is CASSPLQREQYF.